The 28 T cell receptor beta chains below all came from one sample that was sequenced in a study of cytomegalovirus exposure and HLA in healthy donors. It was with 60 Vbeta and 13 Jbeta primers that the PCR ran. The repertoire was sequenced with immunoSEQ multiplex PCR; TCRdb's copy has only in-frame clones and lacks some. The data hold some 150,000 clones, with 80% to 90% observed a single time. The sequenced sample was PBMCs. Receptor source: a woman in her twenties or thirties in good health and CMV-seropositive.

The V and J genes are TRBV6-6 and TRBJ1-6, with a tentative D call TRBD1 (6 bases). The CDR3 loop spans 16 amino acids. CDR1 is MNHNY and CDR2 is SVGAGI in the germline V gene (reference sequence). The germline V and J ends were trimmed by 4 bases and 7 bases, with 17 bases remaining between them. As DNA, the CDR3 is TGTGCCAGCAGTTCAGGACAGAGCTCAGAGAATTCACCCCTCCACTTT. Its translation is CASSSGQSSENSPLHF.

This clone appeared a single time. V gene TRBV7-3 combines with J gene TRBJ2-2; the match to TRBD1 covers 12 bases. There are 16 residues in the CDR3. The junction had 7 bases not matched to a gene; V was cut back by 5 bases and J by 6 bases. Germline loops: CDR1 SGHTA, CDR2 FQGTGA. The CDR3 region has the DNA TGTGCCAGCAGCAAAGCGGGACAGGGGGCAGCCGGGGAGCTGTTTTTT. This gives the protein CASSKAGQGAAGELFF. Variable domain in full (rest from reference TRBV7-3 and TRBJ2-2): GAGVSQTPSNKVTEKGKYVELRCDPISGHTALYWYRQSLGQGPEFLIYFQGTGAADDSGLPNDRFFAVRPEGSVSTLKIQRTERGDSAVYLCASSKAGQGAAGELFFGEGSRLTVL.

This CDR3 is CASSRGTEGYTF. In nucleotides, the CDR3 is TGTGCCAGCAGCCGAGGGACTGAAGGCTACACCTTC. The V gene is TRBV7-6, the J gene TRBJ1-2, with TRBD1 as a possible D gene (5 bases). CDR3 length: 12 amino acids. Germline lookup yields CDR1 SGHVS and CDR2 FNYEAQ. V lost 5 bases and J lost 8, with 12 bases in between.

The V and J genes are TRBV7-9 and TRBJ2-5; the D gene is possibly TRBD2 (6 bases). Germline CDR1 SEHNR, CDR2 FQNEAQ (reference sequence). V was trimmed by 6 bases and J by 4 bases, leaving 15 bases between them. The CDR3 has 14 amino acids. DNA of the CDR3: TGTGCCAGCAGTTTGACTAGTCTCGTAGAGACCCAGTACTTC. Amino acids: CASSLTSLVETQYF.

The rearrangement links TRBV30 to TRBJ1-2; D is unresolved. The germline CDR1 and CDR2 sequences are GTSNPN and SVGIG (reference sequence). The CDR3 extends over 12 amino acids. The V end was cut by 5 bases, the J end by 4 bases, with 11 bases between. The CDR3 spells CAWGAGVYGYTF. DNA of the CDR3: TGTGCCTGGGGCGCGGGTGTCTATGGCTACACCTTC.

The gene calls are TRBV6-5 and TRBJ1-5; perhaps TRBD1 as D (5 bases). CDR3 length: 15 amino acids. Between the trimmed V and J ends, which lost 7 bases and 2 bases, there was a span of 15 bases. Germline V gene lookup returns CDR1 MNHEY and CDR2 SVGAGI. CDR3 in DNA: TGTGCCAGCACCAAAGCGGGGGGTGGCAATCAGCCCCAGCATTTT. Translation gives CASTKAGGGNQPQHF.

The rearrangement joins TRBV11-2 to TRBJ2-7; TRBD1 agrees at 9 bases. J gave up 2 bases and V 1 base, and 0 bases lay outside the gene matches. There are 14 residues in the CDR3. Germline CDR1 SGHAT, CDR2 FQNNGV. DNA for the CDR3: TGTGCCAGCAGCTTAGGGGACAGGGCCTACGAGCAGTACTTC. Its translation is CASSLGDRAYEQYF.

The V gene is TRBV5-4, the J gene TRBJ1-2, with a tentative D call TRBD1 (6 bases). Trimming removed 2 bases from V and 4 bases from J, with 24 bases in between. Germline V gene sequence: CDR1 SGHNT, CDR2 YYREEE (reference sequence). This CDR3 has 18 amino acids. Here the CDR3 DNA reads TGTGCCAGCAGCTTAGAACGGGGGGGCCCTGGAAGGGGCTATGGCTACACCTTC. Its protein product is CASSLERGGPGRGYGYTF.

The rearrangement links TRBV19 to TRBJ1-5; D is ambiguous. The length of the CDR3 is 14 residues. V was shortened by 3 bases and J by 4 bases, with 10 bases between the two germline ends. Germline assignment: CDR1 LNHDA and CDR2 SQIVND (reference sequence). The CDR3 region has the DNA TGTGCCAGTAGTATCGGCAGGCCGAATCAGCCCCAGCATTTT. Its translation is CASSIGRPNQPQHF.

The rearrangement joins TRBV5-1 to TRBJ2-7; maybe TRBD1 (6 bases). The CDR3 has 15 amino acids. V lost 4 bases to trimming and J lost 3 bases, with 17 bases between them. The germline V gene encodes CDR1 SGHRS and CDR2 YFSETQ. CDR3 sequence: CASSRIGQTVYEQYF. CDR3 DNA: TGCGCCAGCAGCCGAATTGGACAGACGGTCTACGAGCAGTACTTC.

With regard to this clone: This sample also contains other DNA sequences that code for the same CDR3. The rearrangement links TRBV30 to TRBJ1-1; D is undetermined. There are 12 residues in the CDR3. Germline assignment: CDR1 GTSNPN and CDR2 SVGIG (reference sequence). V lost 3 bases to trimming and J lost 1 base, with 6 bases between them. The CDR3 loop is CAWRRGNTEAFF. CDR3 nucleotide sequence: TGTGCCTGGAGGCGAGGGAACACTGAAGCTTTCTTT.

This clone is labeled as medium-sized. An end of the junction differs from the germline gene, which may be a read error. The chain joins TRBV4-3 to TRBJ2-7; 11 nucleotides line up with TRBD1. Germline CDR1 is LGHNA and CDR2 is YSLEER. This CDR3 comprises 17 residues. As DNA, the CDR3 is TGCGCCAGCAGCAAAGAAGTCCCGGGACAGGGGGCCTACGAGCAGTACTTC. Encoded protein: CASSKEVPGQGAYEQYF.

The V gene is TRBV2, the J gene TRBJ1-2; TRBD1 matches at 10 bases. J lost 6 bases, V lost 4 bases, and 2 bases had no gene match. This CDR3 contains 13 residues. Germline V lookup: CDR1 SNHLY, CDR2 FYNNEI. CDR3 residues: CASSGQGADGYTF. DNA of the CDR3: TGTGCCAGCAGTGGACAGGGGGCCGATGGCTACACCTTC.

The J gene is TRBJ1-2, the V gene TRBV6-1; D might be TRBD1 (5 bases). This CDR3 is built from 14 residues. CDR1 is MNHNS and CDR2 is SASEGT in the germline V gene. The V gene lost 5 bases and the J gene lost 11 bases, with 21 bases spanning the gap. The CDR3 region has the DNA TGTGCCAGCAGTTATTACGGGACGCAGGGAGGATACACCTTC. Protein product: CASSYYGTQGGYTF.

V is TRBV7-2 and J is TRBJ2-7; D unresolved. Per the germline V gene, CDR1 is SGHTA and CDR2 is FQGNSA. There are 15 residues in the CDR3. The V end was cut by 1 base, the J end by 2 bases, with 12 bases between. CDR3 in DNA: TGTGCCAGCAGCTTAGTGTCAGGTTACACCTACGAGCAGTACTTC. Translated: CASSLVSGYTYEQYF.

This sequence joins TRBV5-1 and TRBJ2-7; no definite D call. There are 13 residues in the CDR3. From germline, CDR1 is SGHRS and CDR2 YFSETQ. Between the trimmed V and J ends, which lost 2 bases and 2 bases, there was a span of 8 bases. The CDR3, as DNA: TGCGCCAGCAGCTTTGACTTTACCTACGAGCAGTACTTC. Translating it yields CASSFDFTYEQYF.

The chain is built from TRBV4-3 and TRBJ2-1; D gene ambiguous. CDR1 and CDR2 from the germline V gene are LGHNA and YSLEER. The CDR3 totals 12 residues. Trimming cost V 4 bases and J 9 bases, with 10 bases left between them. DNA for the CDR3: TGCGCCAGCAGCCCACTCGGCGGTGAGCAGTTCTTC. Encoded protein: CASSPLGGEQFF.

The rearrangement links TRBV5-1 to TRBJ1-1, with TRBD1 matching 11 bases. Germline V gives CDR1 SGHRS, CDR2 YFSETQ. The CDR3 consists of 15 residues. V trimming: 3 bases; J trimming: 4 bases; junction bases outside the gene matches: 5. This chain's CDR3 is CASSSGTGGFTEAFF. The CDR3 DNA reads TGCGCCAGCAGCTCCGGGACAGGGGGGTTCACTGAAGCTTTCTTT.

Only a few counts were recorded for this clone. The chain is built from TRBV5-6 and TRBJ2-1, with 7 bases aligning to TRBD1. The J segment lost 4 bases and the V segment lost 2 bases, leaving 9 bases of the junction unmatched. The germline CDR1 and CDR2 sequences are SGHDT and YYEEEE. The CDR3 spans 16 residues. The CDR3 sequence: CASSLFGTDEYNEQFF. The CDR3 DNA reads as TGTGCCAGCAGCTTATTCGGGACAGACGAATACAATGAGCAGTTCTTC.

The sample holds one count of this clone. The V call is TRBV20-1, the J call TRBJ1-2; the D is unclear. The CDR3 spans 11 residues. Between the trimmed V and J ends, which lost 7 bases and 8 bases, there was a span of 14 bases. Germline lookup yields CDR1 DFQATT and CDR2 SNEGSKA (reference sequence). CDR3 in DNA: TGCAGTGGACCGCCGGGTCGGGGCTACACCTTC. It specifies CSGPPGRGYTF.

The chain recombines TRBV5-1 with TRBJ2-1; 8 nucleotides match TRBD1. CDR3 length equals 16 residues. V was pared by 1 base and J by 4 bases, with 7 bases of the junction left unmatched. Germline V gene sequence: CDR1 SGHRS, CDR2 YFSETQ. The CDR3 loop reads CASSLRSGGDYNEQFF. The DNA for the CDR3 is TGCGCCAGCAGCTTGAGGTCAGGGGGCGATTACAATGAGCAGTTCTTC.

V gene TRBV4-3 combines with J gene TRBJ2-1, with TRBD2 matching 10 bases. Trimming removed 0 bases from V and 12 bases from J; junction bases left unmatched: 17. Germline V gene lookup returns CDR1 LGHNA and CDR2 YSLEER. The CDR3 loop spans 18 amino acids. CDR3 sequence: CASSQDWSAASGGGRQFF. The CDR3 coding sequence is TGCGCCAGCAGCCAAGATTGGAGTGCGGCTAGCGGGGGAGGGAGGCAGTTCTTC.

The chain has TRBV5-4 and TRBJ1-6; D is perhaps TRBD1 (5 bases). Germline V gene sequence: CDR1 SGHNT, CDR2 YYREEE (reference sequence). The CDR3 runs to 17 residues. V lost 6 bases to trimming and J lost 0 bases, with 16 bases between them. CDR3 sequence (DNA): TGTGCCAGCACCAGGGCCGGGGGGAGCTCCTATAATTCACCCCTCCACTTT. This codes for CASTRAGGSSYNSPLHF.

The rearrangement links TRBV2 to TRBJ1-6; TRBD1 matches 9 bases. Germline trimming cut 8 bases from V and 4 bases from J; bases unmatched to any gene: 9. There are 16 residues in the CDR3. Germline CDR1 reads SNHLY; CDR2 reads FYNNEI. Here the CDR3 DNA reads TGTGCCAGCCTACGGGACAGGGCCGGGTATAATTCACCCCTCCACTTT. This encodes CASLRDRAGYNSPLHF.

The chain combines TRBV9 with TRBJ1-5, with D tentatively TRBD1 (5 bases). V was trimmed by 0 bases and J by 4 bases, leaving 8 bases between them. CDR1 and CDR2 (germline): SGDLS, YYNGEE. This CDR3 is built from 14 residues. CDR3 region: CASSVDGGNQPQHF. The DNA of the CDR3 is TGTGCCAGCAGCGTAGACGGGGGGAATCAGCCCCAGCATTTT.

The V gene is TRBV29-1, the J gene TRBJ1-1, with 8 nucleotides matching TRBD1. The CDR3 length is 16 residues. CDR1 and CDR2 (germline): SQVTM, ANQGSEA. V shed 2 bases, J shed 5 bases, and the junction held 13 bases outside the gene matches. The CDR3 loop is CSVETRTGIPKTEAFF. The DNA of the CDR3 is TGCAGCGTTGAAACGAGGACAGGGATCCCGAAGACTGAAGCTTTCTTT.

The gene calls are TRBV29-1 and TRBJ1-4; 9 nucleotides match TRBD1. Losses at the gene ends were 7 bases for V and 5 bases for J; bases not matched to a gene: 2. The germline gives CDR1 SQVTM, CDR2 ANQGSEA. This CDR3 comprises 12 residues. CDR3 DNA sequence: TGCAGCGCTGGGACAGGGAATGAAAAACTGTTTTTT. Protein sequence: CSAGTGNEKLFF.

The V gene is TRBV10-1, the J gene TRBJ2-1, with TRBD2 identical over 9 bases. J lost 4 bases, V lost 0 bases, and 7 bases had no gene match. CDR1 and CDR2 (germline): WNHNN, SYGVQD (reference sequence). There are 17 residues in the CDR3. The CDR3, as DNA: TGCGCCAGCAGTGAGTCAATATCTAGCGGGGAGTACAATGAGCAGTTCTTC. This gives the protein CASSESISSGEYNEQFF.